This T cell receptor (beta chain) came from a study of molecular identifiers for immune sequencing clone quantification. Study findings and constraints: Clones with over 20 RNA copies captured over 98% of effector molecules but under 1% of naive ones.

TCRdb independently ran MiXCR on the PCR reads; one entry per CDR3 protein. Of roughly 50,000 distinct CDR3 sequences listed, under 30% were seen once; the top ten hold under 2%. The CDR3 runs 17 residues. The V segment lost 3 bases and the J segment 7 bases; nucleotides outside the gene matches: 11. Only a few counts were recorded for this clonotype. Its cognate antigen is unknown. Isolation of naive CD8 T cells was achieved by sorting on a CD8+CD4-CCR7+CD45RA+ phenotype. The rearrangement links TRBV12-3 or TRBV12-4 to TRBJ1-6, with 8 bases that match TRBD1. Material: naive CD8+ T cells from blood, with Jurkat cell RNA spiked in. Stated subset: FACS-sorted CD8+CD4-CCR7+CD45RA+ naive T cells. This receptor was identified in a human donor in good health. Some libraries in this study had Jurkat cell RNA spiked in. CDR3 in DNA: TGTGCCAGCAGTTTTTGGGCCCCCGGGACAGGAAATTCACCCCTCCACTTT. This encodes CASSFWAPGTGNSPLHF.